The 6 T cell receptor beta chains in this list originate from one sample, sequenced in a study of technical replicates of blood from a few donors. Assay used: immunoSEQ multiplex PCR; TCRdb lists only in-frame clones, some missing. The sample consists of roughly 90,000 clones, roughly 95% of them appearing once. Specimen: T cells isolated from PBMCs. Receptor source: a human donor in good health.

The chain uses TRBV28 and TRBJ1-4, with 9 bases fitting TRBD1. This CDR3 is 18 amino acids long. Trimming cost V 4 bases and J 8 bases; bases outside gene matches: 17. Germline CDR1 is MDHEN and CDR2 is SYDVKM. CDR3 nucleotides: TGTGCCAGCAGTTCCGGGACAGGGACGAGAGTAAGCGGAGAAAAACTGTTTTTT. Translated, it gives CASSSGTGTRVSGEKLFF.

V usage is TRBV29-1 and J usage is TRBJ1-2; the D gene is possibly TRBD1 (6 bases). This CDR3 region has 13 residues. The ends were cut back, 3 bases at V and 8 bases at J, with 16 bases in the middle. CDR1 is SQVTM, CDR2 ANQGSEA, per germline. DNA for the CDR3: TGCAGCGTTGATGGGGGAGCCCAGGGGGGCTACACCTTC. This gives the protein CSVDGGAQGGYTF.

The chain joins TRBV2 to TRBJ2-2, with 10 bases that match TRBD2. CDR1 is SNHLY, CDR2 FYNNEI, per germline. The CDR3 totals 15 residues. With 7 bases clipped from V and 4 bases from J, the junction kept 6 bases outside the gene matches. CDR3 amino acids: CASTSRTSGTGELFF. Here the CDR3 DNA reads TGTGCCAGCACATCCCGGACTAGCGGCACCGGGGAGCTGTTTTTT.

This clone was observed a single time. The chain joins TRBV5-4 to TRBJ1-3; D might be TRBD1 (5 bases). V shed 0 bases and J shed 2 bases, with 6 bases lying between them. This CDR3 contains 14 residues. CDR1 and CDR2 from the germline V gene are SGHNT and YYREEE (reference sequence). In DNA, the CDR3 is TGTGCCAGCAGCTTGGCAGGGACTGGAAACACCATATATTTT. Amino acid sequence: CASSLAGTGNTIYF.

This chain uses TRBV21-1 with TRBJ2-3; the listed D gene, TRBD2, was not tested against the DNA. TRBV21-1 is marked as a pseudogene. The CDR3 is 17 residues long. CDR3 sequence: CASSSLTSTEPTDTQYF. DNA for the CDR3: TGTGCCAGCAGCTCTCTGACTAGCACCGAACCCACAGATACGCAGTATTTT.

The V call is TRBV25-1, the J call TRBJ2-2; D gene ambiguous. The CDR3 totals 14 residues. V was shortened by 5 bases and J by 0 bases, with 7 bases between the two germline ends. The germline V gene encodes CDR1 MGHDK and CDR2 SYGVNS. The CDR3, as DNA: TGTGCCAGCAGTTTCCGGGCGAACACCGGGGAGCTGTTTTTT. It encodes CASSFRANTGELFF.